The entry below describes one T cell receptor beta chain. An immunoSEQ assay, version v3.0, was performed at survey level. Samples were sequenced targeting about 40,000-50,000 T-cell genomes each. The method was immunoSEQ multiplex PCR; TCRdb's version includes in-frame clones alone and lacks a portion of them. The sample includes around 26,000 clones, roughly 82% of them seen just once. With V trimmed by 10 bases and J by 2 bases, 14 bases remained unmatched. This CDR3 comprises 17 residues. Germline V gene data show CDR1 as SGHTA and CDR2 as FQGNSA. The source of the sample is a study of long-term antiretroviral therapy in people with HIV.

The receptor was isolated from a woman aged 25 to 39 with HIV. This chain uses TRBV7-2 with TRBJ2-2, with 9 bases lining up with TRBD1. The sequencing here drew on unsorted PBMCs, taken 1.1 years before starting antiretroviral therapy. CDR3 nucleotides: TGTGCCACGCCCCCCCGGACAGGGGCTTCTAACACCGGGGAGCTGTTTTTT. Amino acid sequence: CATPPRTGASNTGELFF.